This TCR beta chain is from a study of blood T cell repertoires in COVID-19. Study context: Sample material is recorded as cDNA or gDNA derived from T cells, B-cell-depleted T cells, or PBMCs.

The CDR3 loop spans 16 amino acids. Trimming at V came to 2 bases and at J to 5 bases, leaving 4 bases not matched to a gene. Looked up from germline, CDR1 is SGHTA and CDR2 is FQGTGA. Original data processing: Amplification from reference gene primers served as the basis for estimated nucleated cell counts. Produced via immunoSEQ multiplex PCR; TCRdb's table is partial and in-frame only. The V and J calls and clone size are taken from that table; D and trimming were inferred from the DNA. The sample has about 150,000 clones; 65% to 90% are singletons. Input material: peripheral blood. This sequence originates from a man aged 70 or older with acute or convalescent COVID-19. This rearrangement joins TRBV7-3 to TRBJ2-2; 11 bases fit TRBD1. The CDR3 nucleotides are TGTGCCAGCAGCTTAGGGACAGGGGGTGGAACCGGGGAGCTGTTTTTT. It is translated as CASSLGTGGGTGELFF.